The rows below give T cell receptor beta chains drawn from one sample of a study of cytomegalovirus exposure and HLA in healthy donors. Assay: immunoSEQ multiplex PCR; the TCRdb copy retains only in-frame clones and omits some. Of 90,000 to 140,000 clones in the sample, 60% to 85% are singletons; the top ten hold approximately 5.1%. Sequenced material: PBMCs. The receptors were gathered from a male donor in good health and CMV-seronegative. The CDR3 runs from the conserved cysteine through the conserved F or W. D genes are given only for firm matches. The size entry is marked missing in some rows and otherwise reads once, few, many or a size class.

d_gene	len	abundance	v_gene	j_gene	CDR3aa	CDR3nt
-	13	-	TRBV29-1	TRBJ2-1	CSVEDGLSNEQFF	TGCAGCGTTGAAGATGGACTGTCCAATGAGCAGTTCTTC
-	18	-	TRBV28	TRBJ2-7	CASSLPSPGGPFSYEQYF	TGTGCCAGCAGTTTGCCCTCCCCCGGAGGGCCCTTCTCCTACGAGCAGTACTTC
-	15	-	TRBV9	TRBJ2-1	CASSVGGATYNEQFF	TGTGCCAGCAGCGTGGGCGGGGCCACCTACAATGAGCAGTTCTTC
-	15	-	TRBV6-5	TRBJ2-6	CASKRDFIVANVLTF	TGTGCCAGCAAGAGGGACTTTATAGTGGCCAACGTCCTGACTTTC
TRBD1	15	-	TRBV5-6	TRBJ2-3	CASSLAGTGVDTQYF	TGTGCCAGCAGCTTGGCGGGGACAGGGGTGGATACGCAGTATTTT
-	18	-	TRBV5-1	TRBJ2-3	CASSLLPLPLRAPDTQYF	TGCGCCAGCAGCTTATTGCCCCTCCCCCTCAGGGCTCCAGATACGCAGTATTTT
TRBD2	16	-	TRBV5-1	TRBJ2-1	CASSAVRAGGDNEQFF	TGCGCCAGCAGCGCGGTCCGAGCGGGAGGAGACAATGAGCAGTTCTTC
TRBD2	15	-	TRBV14	TRBJ2-1	CASSHRRGLYNGQFF	TGTGCCAGCAGCCATCGCCGGGGACTATACAATGGGCAGTTCTTC
-	15	once	TRBV15	TRBJ2-5	CATSRDRGKQETQYF	TGTGCCACCAGCAGAGATCGTGGCAAACAAGAGACCCAGTACTTC
-	13	-	TRBV6-5	TRBJ2-1	CASQALERNEQFF	TGTGCCAGCCAAGCACTAGAAAGAAATGAGCAGTTCTTC
-	16	large	TRBV7-9	TRBJ1-1	CASSLASSGGVTEAFF	TGTGCCAGCAGCTTAGCGTCTTCCGGGGGTGTCACTGAAGCTTTCTTT
TRBD2	15	few	TRBV19	TRBJ2-1	CASSISSGNRNEQFF	TGTGCCAGTAGTATAAGTAGCGGGAACCGCAATGAGCAGTTCTTC
-	14	-	TRBV6-5	TRBJ1-2	CASSSPQGAKGYTF	TGTGCCAGCAGTTCCCCTCAGGGCGCGAAAGGCTACACCTTC
-	14	-	TRBV9	TRBJ2-2	CASSPAAIDGELFF	TGTGCCAGCAGCCCCGCTGCTATTGACGGGGAGCTGTTTTTT
-	16	few	TRBV9	TRBJ1-1	CASSLASSGGVTEAFF	TGTGCCAGCAGCTTAGCGTCTTCCGGGGGTGTCACTGAAGCTTTCTTT
-	12	-	TRBV6-5	TRBJ2-3	CASSFRGDTQYF	TGTGCCAGCAGCTTCCGGGGAGATACGCAGTATTTT
-	17	-	TRBV11-3	TRBJ2-2	CASSLDRDSLLTGELFF	TGTGCCAGCAGCTTAGATCGTGATAGCCTACTAACCGGGGAGCTGTTTTTT
-	12	-	TRBV28	TRBJ1-1	CASRTYNTEAFF	TGTGCCAGCAGAACCTATAACACTGAAGCTTTCTTT
-	17	-	TRBV5-1	TRBJ2-1	CASSPRLFPSTYNEQFF	TGCGCCAGCAGCCCAAGACTGTTCCCTTCTACCTACAATGAGCAGTTCTTC
TRBD2	15	-	TRBV30	TRBJ2-1	CAWTASGRSYNEQFF	TGTGCCTGGACGGCTAGCGGGAGGTCCTACAATGAGCAGTTCTTC
TRBD1	17	-	TRBV5-1	TRBJ2-2	CASSLGLGQGYTGELFF	TGCGCCAGCAGCTTGGGATTGGGACAGGGGTACACCGGGGAGCTGTTTTTT
-	16	-	TRBV10-1	TRBJ1-5	CASSDIRRDSNQPQHF	TGCGCCAGCAGTGATATCCGACGGGATAGCAATCAGCCCCAGCATTTT
TRBD1	15	-	TRBV2	TRBJ1-3	CASSDRTGGGNTIYF	TGTGCCAGCAGTGATCGGACAGGTGGTGGCAACACCATATATTTT
TRBD1	19	-	TRBV28	TRBJ2-5	CASRPWDRGRVGQEETQYF	TGTGCCAGCAGGCCTTGGGACAGGGGACGAGTGGGCCAGGAGGAGACCCAGTACTTC
TRBD2	13	-	TRBV19	TRBJ2-1	CASRGGAHNEQFF	TGTGCCAGTAGGGGAGGGGCCCACAATGAGCAGTTCTTC
-	14	-	TRBV7-2	TRBJ2-1	CASSPVGGRNEQFF	TGTGCCAGCAGTCCTGTCGGGGGGCGGAATGAGCAGTTCTTC
TRBD2	15	-	TRBV4-3	TRBJ2-5	CASSQRLAGYETQYF	TGCGCCAGCAGCCAACGACTAGCGGGATATGAGACCCAGTACTTC
TRBD2	14	-	TRBV9	TRBJ2-1	CASTFTSGGDEQFF	TGTGCCAGCACCTTCACTAGCGGGGGGGATGAGCAGTTCTTC
-	14	-	TRBV2	TRBJ1-6	CASSPDGGNSPLHF	TGTGCCAGCAGTCCCGATGGGGGCAATTCACCCCTCCACTTT